This T cell receptor (beta chain) is from a study of CXCR3-negative and CXCR3-positive naive CD8 T cells. Study-level findings and limits: Similar TRBV-TRBJ usage characterized naive CXCR3-negative and CXCR3-positive cells; memory cells differed. Freshly isolated PBMCs were used in most assays, given partial CXCR3 loss after freezing. The TRB CDR3s that CXCR3-positive naive cells carried were more hydrophobic than those of CXCR3-negative naive cells.

Concerning this clonotype itself: Antigen specificity is unknown.

The TRB cDNA libraries were prepared by 5' RACE with UMI labels. Reprocessing the 5' RACE reads, TCRdb reports a single entry for every CDR3 protein and omits DNA. This specimen shows around 60,000 distinct CDR3 sequences; the ten leading clones hold approximately 0.8%. The CDR3 covers 14 residues. The V gene's germline CDR1 is MDHEN and CDR2 SYDVKM. The chain combines TRBV28 with TRBJ2-5; the TCRdb D gene call, TRBD1, has no DNA to confirm it. Sequencing was done on a sample of naive CXCR3+ CD8+ T cells from blood. Subset indicated: CD45RO-CCR7+CD27+CD95- naive CD8+ T cells expressing CXCR3 (TNR3+). This clonotype originated in a human donor in good health. Some clones in this sample may be carry-over from other donors' samples. CDR3 sequence: CASQNNRVRETQYF.